The entry that follows covers one T cell receptor beta chain sequence. Original methodology: Amplification of reference gene primers provided the estimated nucleated cell counts. Sequenced by immunoSEQ multiplex PCR; TCRdb stores in-frame clones only, minus some. V and J calls and clone size follow that table, whereas D and trimming were derived from the DNA. This table holds 350,000 to 550,000 clones, 70% to 90% found once. Adults between about 18 and 95 years of age took part from 20 to 25 US areas. This sample is part of a study of blood T cell repertoires in COVID-19. Study-wide context: COVID-19 samples, acute and convalescent, were from the United States, Italy and Spain. PBMCs, B-cell-depleted T cells, or T cells provided the cDNA or gDNA that made up the material.

From germline, CDR1 is MGHRA and CDR2 YSYEKL. The CDR3 contains 15 residues. The trim removed 4 bases at V and 4 bases at J, leaving 2 bases unmatched. The sequenced sample consisted of PBMCs or T cells enriched from blood (not recorded which). The clonotype originates from a woman aged 18 to 35 with acute COVID-19. The chain joins TRBV4-1 to TRBJ2-5, with 14 nucleotides matching TRBD2. CDR3 coding DNA: TGCGCCAGCAGCCCCGGGACTAGCGGGGGAGAGACCCAGTACTTC. Its protein product is CASSPGTSGGETQYF.